A single count supports the clone carrying this T cell receptor (beta chain). This entry is derived from a study of ipilimumab plus nivolumab after autologous stem cell transplantation. Background on the study: A median of about 8 nivolumab and 4 to 6 ipilimumab doses were given.

Profiling relied on immunoSEQ multiplex PCR, and the TCRdb table lists in-frame clones only, not all of them. The sample includes 8,000 to 11,000 clones, about four fifths seen only once; the top ten take about 8%. Ipilimumab, 1 mg/kg, started 14 to 28 days after autologous transplant. CDR3 length: 14 residues. The germline V gene has CDR1 SGHNT and CDR2 YYREEE (reference sequence). V was cut by 4 bases and J by 4 bases, with 11 bases left in between. The material sequenced was PBMCs, taken in a trial of ipilimumab plus nivolumab as post-transplant consolidation. The genes are TRBV5-4 and TRBJ2-2, with D perhaps assigned TRBD1 or TRBD2 (5 bases each). The source is a male donor with diffuse large B-cell lymphoma. Here the CDR3 reads CASSGDGFTGELFF. The CDR3 coding sequence is TGTGCCAGCAGCGGGGACGGCTTCACCGGGGAGCTGTTTTTT.